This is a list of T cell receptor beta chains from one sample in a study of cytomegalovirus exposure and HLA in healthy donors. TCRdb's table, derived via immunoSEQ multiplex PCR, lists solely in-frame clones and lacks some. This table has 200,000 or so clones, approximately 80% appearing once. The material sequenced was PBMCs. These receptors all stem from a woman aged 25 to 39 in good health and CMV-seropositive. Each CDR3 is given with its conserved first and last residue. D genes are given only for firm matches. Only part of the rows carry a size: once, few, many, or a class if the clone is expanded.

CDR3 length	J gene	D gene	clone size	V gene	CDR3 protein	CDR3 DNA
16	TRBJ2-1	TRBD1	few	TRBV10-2	CASRRTGILVGDEQFF	TGCGCCAGCCGGAGGACAGGGATTTTGGTCGGGGATGAGCAGTTCTTC
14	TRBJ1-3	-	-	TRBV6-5	CASSIQGGRNTIYF	TGTGCCAGCAGTATACAGGGAGGGAGAAACACCATATATTTT
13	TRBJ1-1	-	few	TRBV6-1	CASSQTGWTEAFF	TGTGCCAGCAGTCAAACAGGGTGGACTGAAGCTTTCTTT
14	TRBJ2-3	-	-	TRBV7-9	CASNAGSSTDTQYF	TGTGCCAGCAACGCGGGTTCTAGCACAGATACGCAGTATTTT
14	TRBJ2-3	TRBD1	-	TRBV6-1	CASLLGQGADTQYF	TGTGCCAGCCTCCTTGGACAGGGGGCAGATACGCAGTATTTT
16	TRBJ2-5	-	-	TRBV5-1	CASSISTRAPQETQYF	TGCGCCAGCAGCATAAGTACTAGAGCACCCCAAGAGACCCAGTACTTC
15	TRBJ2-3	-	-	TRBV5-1	CASSPGLLYTDTQYF	TGCGCCAGCAGCCCCGGACTGTTGTACACAGATACGCAGTATTTT
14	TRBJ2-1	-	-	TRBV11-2	CASSYPGSYNEQFF	TGTGCCAGCAGCTACCCGGGATCCTACAATGAGCAGTTCTTC
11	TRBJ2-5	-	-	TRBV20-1	CSASSEETQYF	TGCAGTGCTAGTTCCGAGGAGACCCAGTACTTC
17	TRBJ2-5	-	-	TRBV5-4	CASSFRFGSGGGETQYF	TGTGCCAGCAGCTTTCGGTTCGGTAGCGGTGGGGGAGAGACCCAGTACTTC
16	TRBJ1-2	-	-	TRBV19	CASSIGGYSRLHGYTF	TGTGCCAGTAGTATAGGCGGGTACAGCCGACTGCATGGCTACACCTTC
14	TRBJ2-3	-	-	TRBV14	CASSQVPSTDTQYF	TGTGCCAGCAGCCAAGTTCCTAGCACAGATACGCAGTATTTT
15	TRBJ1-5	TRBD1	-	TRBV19	CASSQDRVGSQPQHF	TGTGCCAGTAGCCAGGACAGGGTGGGAAGTCAGCCCCAGCATTTT
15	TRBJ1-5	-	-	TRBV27	CASSLEAGRDQPQHF	TGTGCCAGCAGTTTAGAAGCGGGCAGGGATCAGCCCCAGCATTTT
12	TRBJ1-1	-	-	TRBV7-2	CASSLTFAEAFF	TGTGCCAGCAGCCTAACTTTCGCTGAAGCTTTCTTT
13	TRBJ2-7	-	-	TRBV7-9	CASSLPGSEEQYF	TGTGCCAGCAGCTTACCTGGGAGCGAGGAGCAGTACTTC
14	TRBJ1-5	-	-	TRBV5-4	CASSLAGSNQPQHF	TGTGCCAGCAGTCTGGCGGGGAGCAATCAGCCCCAGCATTTT